Sequencing of this TCR beta chain was carried out in a study of shared clonotypes between healthy human individuals. Whole-study context: Used for every donor were three CD4 naive, three CD4 memory, two CD8 naive and one CD8 memory plate. Study-wide points: Larger estimated richness was generally seen in naive subsets than in memory subsets. Compared with clonotypes that all four donors shared, non-shared clonotypes had lower generation probabilities.

As to this clone: What it binds is not known.

The CDR3 has 14 amino acids. V lost 2 bases, J lost 6 bases, and 13 bases lay in between. Germline V lookup: CDR1 MDHEN, CDR2 SYDVKM. In the sorted-subset replicate PCRs, 200 ng DNA, 29,000 or so T cell genomes, was used. Produced via immunoSEQ multiplex PCR; TCRdb's table is partial and in-frame only. Among 2 million to 3 million clones listed, 93% were seen once. This sequence was found in a man aged 18 to 29 in good health. Some clones in this sample may be carry-over from other donors' samples. The chain combines TRBV28 with TRBJ1-2; D perhaps matches TRBD1 (5 bases). Material: naive CD4+ T cells from PBMCs. Subset indicated: CD45RA+ positively selected. The CDR3 spells CASSLVWGADGYTF. DNA of the CDR3: TGTGCCAGCAGTTTAGTGTGGGGCGCGGATGGCTACACCTTC.